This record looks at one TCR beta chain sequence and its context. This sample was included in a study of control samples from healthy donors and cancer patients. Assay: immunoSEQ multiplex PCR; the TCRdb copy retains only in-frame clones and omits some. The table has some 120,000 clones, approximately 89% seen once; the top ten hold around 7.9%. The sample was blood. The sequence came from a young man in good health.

CDR3 amino acids: CASSPRGGTDTQYF. CDR3 sequence (DNA): TGTGCCAGCAGCCCCAGAGGAGGGACAGATACGCAGTATTTT. J is TRBJ2-3 and V is TRBV11-2; perhaps TRBD2 as D (6 bases). Looked up from germline, CDR1 is SGHAT and CDR2 is FQNNGV. Deletions cut 5 bases from V and 3 bases from J, with 12 bases between. The length of the CDR3 is 14 residues.